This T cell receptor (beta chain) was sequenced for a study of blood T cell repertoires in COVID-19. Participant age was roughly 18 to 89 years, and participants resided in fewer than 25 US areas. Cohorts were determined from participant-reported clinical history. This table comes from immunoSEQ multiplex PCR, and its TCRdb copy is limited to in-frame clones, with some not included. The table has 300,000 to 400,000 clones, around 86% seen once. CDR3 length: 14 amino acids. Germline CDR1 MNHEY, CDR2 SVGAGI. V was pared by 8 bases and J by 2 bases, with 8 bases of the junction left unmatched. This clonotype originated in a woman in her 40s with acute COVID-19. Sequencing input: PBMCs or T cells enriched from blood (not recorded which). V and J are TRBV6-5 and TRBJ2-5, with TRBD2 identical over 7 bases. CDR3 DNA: TGTGCCAGCGGGGCTAGCGGCGGTCAAGAGACCCAGTACTTC. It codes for CASGASGGQETQYF.